This T cell receptor beta chain derives from a study of T cell responses to AZD1222 COVID-19 vaccine. Study results and limitations: Donors were mostly white British, more females; clonal diversity possibly underestimated. Following two doses of AZD1222, Spike-specific TCR breadth and depth rose.

This table comes from immunoSEQ multiplex PCR, and its TCRdb copy is limited to in-frame clones, with some not included. This sample has some 120,000 clones, with around 88% found just once. The CDR3 covers 15 residues. Germline V gives CDR1 MNHEY, CDR2 SVGAGI. Trimming took 6 bases from V and 6 from J, leaving 17 bases between them. About this clone: Its specificity is unknown.

V and J are TRBV6-5 and TRBJ1-4; D gene unclear. This clonotype was sampled from an adult in good health. The sequenced sample was peripheral blood, obtained on day 0 of AZD1222 vaccination. CDR3 bases: TGTGCCAGCAGGGCGTCGGGTGAGGCGGATGAAAAACTGTTTTTT. Amino acids: CASRASGEADEKLFF.